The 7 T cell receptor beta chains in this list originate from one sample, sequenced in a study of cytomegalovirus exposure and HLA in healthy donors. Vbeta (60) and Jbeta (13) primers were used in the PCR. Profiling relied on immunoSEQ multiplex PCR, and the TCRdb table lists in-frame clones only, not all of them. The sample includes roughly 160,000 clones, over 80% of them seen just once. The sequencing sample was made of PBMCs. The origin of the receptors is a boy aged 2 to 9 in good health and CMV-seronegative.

CDR3 residues: CASSLGLAPGDEQFF. Written as DNA, the CDR3 is TGTGCCAGCAGCTTAGGGCTGGCTCCGGGGGATGAGCAGTTCTTC. This chain uses TRBV7-2 with TRBJ2-1, with D tentatively TRBD2 (6 bases). The CDR3 loop spans 15 amino acids. V lost 1 base and J lost 8, with 15 bases in between. Germline values: CDR1 SGHTA, CDR2 FQGNSA.

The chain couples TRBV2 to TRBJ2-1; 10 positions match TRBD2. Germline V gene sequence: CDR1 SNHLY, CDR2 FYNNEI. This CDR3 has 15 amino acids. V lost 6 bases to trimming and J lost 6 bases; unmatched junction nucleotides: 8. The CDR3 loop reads CASRSGGALGNEQFF. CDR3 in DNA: TGTGCCAGCAGGAGCGGGGGGGCCCTTGGCAATGAGCAGTTCTTC.

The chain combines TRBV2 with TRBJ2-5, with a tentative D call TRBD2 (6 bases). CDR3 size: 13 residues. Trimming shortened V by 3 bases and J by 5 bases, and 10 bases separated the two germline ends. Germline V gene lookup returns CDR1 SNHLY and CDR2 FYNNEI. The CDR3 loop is CASSDPLAETQYF. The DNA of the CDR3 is TGTGCCAGCAGTGATCCCCTAGCGGAGACCCAGTACTTC.

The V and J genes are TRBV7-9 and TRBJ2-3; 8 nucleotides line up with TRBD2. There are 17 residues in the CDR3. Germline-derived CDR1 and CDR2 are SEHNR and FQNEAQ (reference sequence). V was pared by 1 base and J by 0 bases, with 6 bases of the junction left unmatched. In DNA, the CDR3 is TGTGCCAGCAGCTTAGGTTTGCGGGGGGTTAGCACAGATACGCAGTATTTT. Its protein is CASSLGLRGVSTDTQYF.

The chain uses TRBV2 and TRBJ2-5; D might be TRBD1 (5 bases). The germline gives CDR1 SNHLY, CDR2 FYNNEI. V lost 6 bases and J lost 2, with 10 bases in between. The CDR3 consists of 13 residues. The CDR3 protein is CASSPGPQETQYF. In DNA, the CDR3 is TGTGCCAGCAGCCCAGGGCCTCAAGAGACCCAGTACTTC.

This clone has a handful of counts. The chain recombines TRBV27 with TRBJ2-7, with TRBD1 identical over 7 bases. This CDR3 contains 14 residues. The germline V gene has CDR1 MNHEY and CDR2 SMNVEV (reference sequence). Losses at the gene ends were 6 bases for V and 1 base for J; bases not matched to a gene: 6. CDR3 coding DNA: TGTGCCAGCAGCTCCCGGGACAGATCCTACGAGCAGTACTTC. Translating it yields CASSSRDRSYEQYF.

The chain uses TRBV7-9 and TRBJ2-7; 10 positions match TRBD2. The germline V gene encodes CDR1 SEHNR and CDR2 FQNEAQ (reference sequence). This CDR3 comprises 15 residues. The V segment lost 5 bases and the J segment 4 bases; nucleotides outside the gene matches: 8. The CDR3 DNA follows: TGTGCCAGCAGCACCCAGACTAGCGGGTTTTACGAGCAGTACTTC. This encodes CASSTQTSGFYEQYF.